The 14 T cell receptor beta chains below come from one sample, sequenced in a study of OX40 agonist ivuxolimab in advanced cancers. The assay was immunoSEQ multiplex PCR, and TCRdb's table has in-frame clones only and misses some. This table has about 25,000 clones, 65% to 90% appearing once. This specimen was CD4+ or CD8+ T cells sorted from blood, taken in a trial of the OX40 agonist ivuxolimab. The receptors here all came from an adult with an advanced solid tumor such as melanoma, head and neck, liver or kidney cancer.

The chain recombines TRBV13 with TRBJ2-5; the D gene is possibly TRBD1 (5 bases). Trimming left V 1 base short and J 5 bases short, with 11 bases between. The germline CDR1 and CDR2 sequences are PRHDT and FYEKMQ (reference sequence). The CDR3 spans 14 residues. In nucleotides, the CDR3 is TGTGCCAGCAGCTTAGAGGGGCTGTGGGAGACCCAGTACTTC. Translation gives CASSLEGLWETQYF.

The V call is TRBV5-5, the J call TRBJ2-5; 10 nucleotides align to TRBD2. CDR3 size: 16 residues. Unmatched junction bases numbered 10, after V lost 1 base and J lost 7 bases. Looked up from germline, CDR1 is SGHKS and CDR2 is YYEKEE (reference sequence). The DNA for the CDR3 is TGTGCCAGCAGCTTGCGGCTAGCGGGAGCCCCTGCGACCCAGTACTTC. This sequence encodes CASSLRLAGAPATQYF.

The CDR3 here is CASSLGGLTGANVLTF. Here the CDR3 DNA reads TGTGCCAGCAGTTTAGGGGGTCTGACTGGGGCCAACGTCCTGACTTTC. This chain uses TRBV27 with TRBJ2-6; D is possibly TRBD1 or TRBD2 (5 bases each). Germline-derived CDR1 and CDR2 are MNHEY and SMNVEV (reference sequence). Trimming shortened V by 2 bases and J by 2 bases, and 10 bases separated the two germline ends. The CDR3 is 16 amino acids.

In its sample, this clone was seen a few times. This chain uses TRBV6-7 with TRBJ2-7, with D perhaps TRBD2 (7 bases). TRBV6-7 is an open reading frame, and its role is uncertain. This CDR3 has 14 amino acids. With 2 bases removed from V and 3 bases from J, the gap between germline ends came to 11 bases. CDR3 DNA: TGTGCCAGCAGTTACGGAGGGGGGGGCTACGAGCAGTACTTC. Encoded protein: CASSYGGGGYEQYF.

The V and J genes are TRBV27 and TRBJ1-5; tentative D call: TRBD1 (5 bases). Trimming left V 4 bases short and J 4 bases short, with 17 bases between. The CDR3 spans 16 residues. Germline loops: CDR1 MNHEY, CDR2 SMNVEV (reference sequence). CDR3 loop: CASSSILQGRNQPQHF. In DNA form, the CDR3 reads TGTGCCAGCAGTTCTATACTCCAGGGCAGAAATCAGCCCCAGCATTTT.

The CDR3 region is CSVEEGQSYEQYF. The DNA of the CDR3 is TGCAGCGTTGAAGAGGGACAGTCCTACGAGCAGTACTTC. The genes are TRBV29-1 and TRBJ2-7, with 7 bases that match TRBD1. Unmatched junction bases numbered 0, after V lost 0 bases and J lost 1 base. Per the germline V gene, CDR1 is SQVTM and CDR2 is ANQGSEA. This CDR3 is 13 amino acids long.

The rearrangement uses TRBV6-5 and TRBJ2-7, with 9 bases aligning to TRBD1. The ends lost 5 bases at V and 12 bases at J; junction bases unmatched: 11. The CDR3 is made up of 13 amino acids. Germline V gene data show CDR1 as MNHEY and CDR2 as SVGAGI. The CDR3 nucleotides are TGTGCCAGCAGTCCGACCCCTGGACAGGGGCCGTACTTC. Encoded protein: CASSPTPGQGPYF.

V is TRBV28 and J is TRBJ2-7; D possibly corresponds to TRBD1 (6 bases). CDR3 length: 14 amino acids. Germline-derived CDR1 and CDR2 are MDHEN and SYDVKM. Trimming left V 6 bases short and J 3 bases short, with 15 bases between. In nucleotides, the CDR3 is TGTGCCAGCAGGTCAGGGGTGGGGTACTACGAGCAGTACTTC. Its protein is CASRSGVGYYEQYF.

As regards this clone: This may be a read error, as it is one base from a much larger clone. This chain connects TRBV5-6 to TRBJ2-7, with D perhaps matching TRBD1 (5 bases). Germline V gene lookup returns CDR1 SGHDT and CDR2 YYEEEE. Between the trimmed V and J ends, which lost 2 bases and 4 bases, there was a span of 7 bases. The CDR3 has 12 amino acids. The CDR3 spells CASSLQVYEQYF. CDR3 coding DNA: TGTGCCAGCAGCTTACAGGTTTACGAGCAGTACTTC. The complete variable domain, with remaining parts taken from reference TRBV5-6 and TRBJ2-7, reads DAGVTQSPTHLIKTRGQQVTLRCSPKSGHDTVSWYQQALGQGPQFIFQYYEEEERQRGNFPDRFSGHQFPNYSSELNVNALLLGDSALYLCASSLQVYEQYFGPGTRLTVT.

The V gene is TRBV27, the J gene TRBJ2-6, with D perhaps TRBD2 (5 bases). The CDR3 covers 15 residues. Per germline, CDR1 MNHEY and CDR2 SMNVEV (reference sequence). Trimming shortened V by 3 bases and J by 2 bases, and 8 bases separated the two germline ends. The CDR3 coding sequence is TGTGCCAGCAGTTTCGGGGTAGCTGGGGCCAACGTCCTGACTTTC. It translates to CASSFGVAGANVLTF.

This clone showed up just once. The V and J genes are TRBV4-1 and TRBJ1-2; perhaps TRBD1 as D (6 bases). In germline, CDR1 is MGHRA, CDR2 YSYEKL. Between the trimmed V and J ends, which lost 1 base and 4 bases, there was a span of 22 bases. The CDR3 contains 18 residues. CDR3 in amino acids: CASSQGVQGAGGSYGYTF. DNA for the CDR3: TGCGCCAGCAGCCAAGGTGTACAGGGTGCGGGGGGGTCCTATGGCTACACCTTC.

V gene TRBV28 combines with J gene TRBJ1-4; D gene ambiguous. From germline, CDR1 is MDHEN and CDR2 SYDVKM. Trimming pared 2 bases from V and 8 bases from J, leaving 12 bases between. The CDR3 covers 14 residues. CDR3 amino acids: CASSLVGLGEKLFF. CDR3 bases: TGTGCCAGCAGTTTAGTAGGGTTAGGCGAAAAACTGTTTTTT.

This rearrangement joins TRBV29-1 to TRBJ2-1, with D uncertain. Per germline, CDR1 SQVTM and CDR2 ANQGSEA. V lost 5 bases to trimming and J lost 5 bases, with 7 bases between them. The CDR3 is made up of 11 amino acids. CDR3 nucleotide sequence: TGCAGCGTTACGCTTAACAATGAGCAGTTCTTC. This sequence encodes CSVTLNNEQFF.

This chain uses TRBV28 with TRBJ2-4; tentatively, D is TRBD1 (6 bases). Germline V gives CDR1 MDHEN, CDR2 SYDVKM. V shed 5 bases and J shed 0 bases, with 23 bases lying between them. This CDR3 contains 19 residues. The CDR3 nucleotides read TGTGCCAGCAGTCACGACAGGTCCTCCTCGCCCGTAGCCAAAAACATTCAGTACTTC. It codes for CASSHDRSSSPVAKNIQYF.